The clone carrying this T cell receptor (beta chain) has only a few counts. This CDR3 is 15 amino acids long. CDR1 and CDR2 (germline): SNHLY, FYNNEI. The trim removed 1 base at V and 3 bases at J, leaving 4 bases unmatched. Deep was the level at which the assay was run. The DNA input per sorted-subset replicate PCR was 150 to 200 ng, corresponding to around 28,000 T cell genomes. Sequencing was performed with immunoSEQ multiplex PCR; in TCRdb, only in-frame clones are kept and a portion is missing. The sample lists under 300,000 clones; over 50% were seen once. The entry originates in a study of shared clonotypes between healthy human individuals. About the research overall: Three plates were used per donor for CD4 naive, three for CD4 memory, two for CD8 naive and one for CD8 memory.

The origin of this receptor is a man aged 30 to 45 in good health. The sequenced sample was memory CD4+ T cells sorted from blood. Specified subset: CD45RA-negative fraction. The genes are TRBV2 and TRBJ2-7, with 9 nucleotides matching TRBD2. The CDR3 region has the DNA TGTGCCAGCAGTGAAGTAGAACTAGCGGGCTACGAGCAGTACTTC. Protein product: CASSEVELAGYEQYF.